This entry concerns a single T cell receptor (beta chain). This sample stems from a study of blood T cell repertoires in COVID-19. Overall study: There were acute and convalescent COVID-19 samples, and they came from the United States, Italy and Spain. The analysed material was cDNA or gDNA that came from T cells, B-cell-depleted T cells, or PBMCs.

Assay used: immunoSEQ multiplex PCR; TCRdb lists only in-frame clones, some missing. The sample records about 180,000 clones, 87% being singletons. From germline, CDR1 is MNHEY and CDR2 SVGAGI. The CDR3 sequence is 15 residues long. The trim removed 5 bases at V and 9 bases at J, leaving 11 bases unmatched. The sequence was collected from a man aged 35 to 55 with active or convalescent COVID-19. Sequenced: peripheral blood. The rearrangement uses TRBV6-5 and TRBJ1-1, with TRBD1 identical over 11 bases. CDR3 bases: TGTGCCAGCAGTCCTCTGGACAGGGGGCGCCTAAAAGCTTTCTTT. Protein: CASSPLDRGRLKAFF.